This is a list of T cell receptor beta chains from one sample in a study of T cell repertoires in cytomegalovirus infection. The antigens these receptors bind are not known. TCRdb re-analysed the reads in MiXCR, keeping a single row per CDR3 protein. The profile shows 650,000 to 850,000 distinct CDR3 sequences, 25% to 30% of them singletons. This specimen consisted of cultured CD8+ T cells from PBMCs, obtained from culture after CMV antigen stimulation. All receptors come from a human donor in good health (CMV status not recorded). Some clones in this sample may be carry-over from other donors' samples. The CDR3 runs from the conserved cysteine through the conserved F or W. The D gene is left open where the match is weak. Clone size, where shown, is once, few, many, or a class for clones that have expanded.

few | TRBV7-6 | NA | CASSPFAGGAANEKLFF
NA | TRBV7-6 | NA | CASSLPMGVQLSSGANVLTF
NA | TRBV6-8 | NA | CASSYSRGSWGYTF
NA | TRBV27 | NA | CASSLLRQVLHF
many | TRBV7-8 | TRBD1 | CASSGTGSKYNEQFF
few | TRBV7-6 | NA | CASSLDPGPYGYTF
few | TRBV19 | NA | CASSIVDPWTEAFF
NA | TRBV7-3 | TRBD2 | CASSLMGLAGEHTDTQYF
NA | TRBV7-2 | NA | CASSPVRNIGDGYTF
many | TRBV7-2 | NA | CASSFSGSGELFF
few | TRBV4-1 | NA | CASSQDPGSDNQPQHF
few | TRBV13 | NA | CASSAETGWGASYTF
many | TRBV7-2 | TRBD1 | CASSGPDRDVADTQYF